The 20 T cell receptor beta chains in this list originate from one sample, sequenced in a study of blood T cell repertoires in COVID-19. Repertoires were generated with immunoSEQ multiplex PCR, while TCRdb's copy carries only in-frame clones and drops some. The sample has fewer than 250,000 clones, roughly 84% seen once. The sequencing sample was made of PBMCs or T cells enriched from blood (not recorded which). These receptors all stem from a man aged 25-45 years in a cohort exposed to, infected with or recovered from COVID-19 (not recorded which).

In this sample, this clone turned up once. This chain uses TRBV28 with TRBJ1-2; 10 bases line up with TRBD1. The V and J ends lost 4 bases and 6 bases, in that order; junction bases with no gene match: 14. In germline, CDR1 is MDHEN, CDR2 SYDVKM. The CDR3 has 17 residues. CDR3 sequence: CASSSRRDRGWLDGYTF. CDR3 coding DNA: TGTGCCAGCAGTTCGCGCCGGGACAGGGGCTGGTTGGATGGCTACACCTTC.

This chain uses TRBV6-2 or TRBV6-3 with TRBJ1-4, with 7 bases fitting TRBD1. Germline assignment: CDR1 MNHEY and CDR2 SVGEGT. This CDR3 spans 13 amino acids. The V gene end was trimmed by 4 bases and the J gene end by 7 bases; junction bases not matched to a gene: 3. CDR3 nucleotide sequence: TGTGCCAGCAGTTGGACAGGCTTTGAAAAACTGTTTTTT. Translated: CASSWTGFEKLFF.

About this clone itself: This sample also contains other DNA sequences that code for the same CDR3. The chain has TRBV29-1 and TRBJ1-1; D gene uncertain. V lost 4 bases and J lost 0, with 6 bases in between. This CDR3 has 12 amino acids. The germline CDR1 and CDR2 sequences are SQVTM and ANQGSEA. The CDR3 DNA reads TGCAGCGTTGCCCGGGTGAACACTGAAGCTTTCTTT. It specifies CSVARVNTEAFF.

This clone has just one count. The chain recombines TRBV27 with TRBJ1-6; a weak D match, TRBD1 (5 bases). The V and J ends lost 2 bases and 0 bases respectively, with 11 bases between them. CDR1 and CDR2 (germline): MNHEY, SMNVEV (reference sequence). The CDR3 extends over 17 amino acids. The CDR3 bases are TGTGCCAGCAGTTTAGGGGCGGCGAGCTCCTATAATTCACCCCTCCACTTT. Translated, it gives CASSLGAASSYNSPLHF.

CDR3 nucleotide sequence: TGTGCCAGCAGTTTTCAGGGGCGCGCCAGTAAGCGAAACACTGAAGCTTTCTTT. This sequence encodes CASSFQGRASKRNTEAFF. The chain couples TRBV27 to TRBJ1-1; maybe TRBD1 (6 bases). This CDR3 region has 18 residues. Trimming took 3 bases from V and 2 from J, leaving 22 bases between them. CDR1 is MNHEY, CDR2 SMNVEV, per germline (reference sequence).

This chain's CDR3 is CASSSQGTGGREQYF. In DNA form, the CDR3 reads TGTGCCAGCAGCTCTCAAGGGACAGGGGGCAGAGAGCAGTACTTC. The chain has TRBV7-9 and TRBJ2-7; TRBD1 matches 12 bases. The V and J ends lost 4 bases and 7 bases, in that order; junction bases with no gene match: 8. Germline V lookup: CDR1 SEHNR, CDR2 FQNEAQ (reference sequence). The length of the CDR3 is 15 residues.

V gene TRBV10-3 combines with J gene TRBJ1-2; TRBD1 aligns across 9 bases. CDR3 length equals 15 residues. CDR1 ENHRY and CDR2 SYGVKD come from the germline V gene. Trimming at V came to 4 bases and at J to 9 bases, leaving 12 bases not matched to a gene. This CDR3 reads CAISAEDRGKLRYTF. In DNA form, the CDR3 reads TGTGCCATCAGTGCCGAGGACAGGGGAAAGTTGCGCTACACCTTC.

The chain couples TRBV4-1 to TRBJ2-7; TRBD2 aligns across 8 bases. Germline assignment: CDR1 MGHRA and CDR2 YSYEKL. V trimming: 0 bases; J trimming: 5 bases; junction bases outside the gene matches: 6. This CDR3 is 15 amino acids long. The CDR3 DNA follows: TGCGCCAGCAGCCAAGAGGGGACTAGAGGCGACGAGCAGTACTTC. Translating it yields CASSQEGTRGDEQYF.

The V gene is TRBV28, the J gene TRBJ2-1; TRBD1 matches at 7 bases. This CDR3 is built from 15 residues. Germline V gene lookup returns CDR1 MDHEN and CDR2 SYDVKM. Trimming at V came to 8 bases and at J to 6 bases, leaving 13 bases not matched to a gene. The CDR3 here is CASEGARLQFNEQFF. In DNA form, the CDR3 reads TGTGCCAGCGAGGGGGCAAGGTTGCAATTCAATGAGCAGTTCTTC.

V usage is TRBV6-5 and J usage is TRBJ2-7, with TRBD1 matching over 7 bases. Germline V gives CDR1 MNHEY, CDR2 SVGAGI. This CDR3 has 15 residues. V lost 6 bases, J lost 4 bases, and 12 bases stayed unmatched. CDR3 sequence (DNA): TGTGCCAGCAGCCGGACGACAGGGACGAGGTACGAGCAGTACTTC. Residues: CASSRTTGTRYEQYF.

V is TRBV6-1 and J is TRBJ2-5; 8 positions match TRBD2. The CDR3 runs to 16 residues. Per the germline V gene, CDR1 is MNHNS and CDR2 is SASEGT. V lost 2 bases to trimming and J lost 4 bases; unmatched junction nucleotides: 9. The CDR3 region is CASSESGGRSPETQYF. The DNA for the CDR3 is TGTGCCAGCAGTGAATCGGGGGGGCGTTCCCCAGAGACCCAGTACTTC.

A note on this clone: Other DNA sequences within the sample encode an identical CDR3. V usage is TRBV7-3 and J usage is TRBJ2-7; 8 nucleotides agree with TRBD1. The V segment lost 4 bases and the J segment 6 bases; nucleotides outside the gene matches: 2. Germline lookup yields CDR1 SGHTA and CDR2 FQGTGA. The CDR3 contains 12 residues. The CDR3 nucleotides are TGTGCCAGCAGCTCAACAGGGGGCGAGCAGTACTTC. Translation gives CASSSTGGEQYF.

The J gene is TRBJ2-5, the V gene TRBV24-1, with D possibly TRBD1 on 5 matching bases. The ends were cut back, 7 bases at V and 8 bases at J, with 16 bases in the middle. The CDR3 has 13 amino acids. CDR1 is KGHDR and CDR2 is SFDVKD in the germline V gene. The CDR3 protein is CATRETVLGTQYF. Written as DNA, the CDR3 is TGTGCCACCAGAGAGACAGTTCTCGGTACCCAGTACTTC.

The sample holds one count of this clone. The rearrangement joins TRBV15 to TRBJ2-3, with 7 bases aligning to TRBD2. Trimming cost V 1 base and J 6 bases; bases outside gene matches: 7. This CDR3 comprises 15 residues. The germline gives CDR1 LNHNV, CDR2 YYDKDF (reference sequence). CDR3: CATSRGGRWADTQYF. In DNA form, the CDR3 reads TGTGCCACCAGCAGAGGCGGGAGATGGGCGGATACGCAGTATTTT.

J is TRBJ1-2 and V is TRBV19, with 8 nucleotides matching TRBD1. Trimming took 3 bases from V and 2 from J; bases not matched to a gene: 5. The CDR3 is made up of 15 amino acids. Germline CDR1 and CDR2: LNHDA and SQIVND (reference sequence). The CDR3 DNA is TGTGCCAGTAGTATTGTCCAGGGGGCGAACTATGGCTACACCTTC. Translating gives CASSIVQGANYGYTF.

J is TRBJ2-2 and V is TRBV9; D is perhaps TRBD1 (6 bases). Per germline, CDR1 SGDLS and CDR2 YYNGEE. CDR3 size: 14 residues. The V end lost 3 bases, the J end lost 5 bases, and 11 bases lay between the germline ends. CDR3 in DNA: TGTGCCAGCAGCGCGGAAACAGGGACCGGGGAGCTGTTTTTT. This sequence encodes CASSAETGTGELFF.

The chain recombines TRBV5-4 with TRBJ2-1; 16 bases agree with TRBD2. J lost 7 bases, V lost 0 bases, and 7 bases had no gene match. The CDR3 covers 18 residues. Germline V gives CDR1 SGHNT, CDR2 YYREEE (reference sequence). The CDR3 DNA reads TGTGCCAGCAGCTTGGGGGGACTAGCGGGAGGGTCATGGAATGAGCAGTTCTTC. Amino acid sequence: CASSLGGLAGGSWNEQFF.

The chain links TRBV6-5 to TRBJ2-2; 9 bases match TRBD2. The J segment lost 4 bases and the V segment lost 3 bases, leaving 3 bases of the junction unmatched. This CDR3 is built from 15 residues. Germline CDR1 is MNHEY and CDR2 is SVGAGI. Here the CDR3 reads CASSYSGRPTGELFF. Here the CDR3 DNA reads TGTGCCAGCAGTTATAGCGGGAGACCCACCGGGGAGCTGTTTTTT.

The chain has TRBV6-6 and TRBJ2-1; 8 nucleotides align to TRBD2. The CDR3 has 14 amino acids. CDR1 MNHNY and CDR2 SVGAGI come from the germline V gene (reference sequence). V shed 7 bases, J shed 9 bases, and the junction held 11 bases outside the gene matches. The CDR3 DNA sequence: TGTGCCAGCACCGGGACTAGGCCCGATGGTGAGCAGTTCTTC. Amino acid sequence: CASTGTRPDGEQFF.

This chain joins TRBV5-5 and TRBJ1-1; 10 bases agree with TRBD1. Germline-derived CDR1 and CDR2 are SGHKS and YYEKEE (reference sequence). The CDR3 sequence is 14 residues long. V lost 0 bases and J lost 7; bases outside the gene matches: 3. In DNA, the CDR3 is TGTGCCAGCAGCTTGGGACAGGGGGCCATTGAAGCTTTCTTT. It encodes CASSLGQGAIEAFF. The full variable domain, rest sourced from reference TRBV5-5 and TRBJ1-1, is DAGVTQSPTHLIKTRGQQVTLRCSPISGHKSVSWYQQVLGQGPQFIFQYYEKEERGRGNFPDRFSARQFPNYSSELNVNALLLGDSALYLCASSLGQGAIEAFFGQGTRLTVV.